This paragraph covers one T cell receptor beta chain sequence. The record originates from a study of blood T cell repertoires in COVID-19. Libraries were prepared by immunoSEQ multiplex PCR; TCRdb keeps only in-frame clonotypes and omits some of them. The top ten clones hold about 8.1% of a sample with 250,000 or so clones, about 80% of them seen once. The CDR3 consists of 15 residues. Trimming cost V 3 bases and J 0 bases, with 9 bases left between them. CDR1 is KGHSH and CDR2 is LQKENI in the germline V gene. The chain couples TRBV18 to TRBJ2-4; TRBD1 might be the D (6 bases). This TCR was recovered from a man older than 75 with acute or convalescent COVID-19. Sequencing used peripheral blood. CDR3 region: CASSPRGLAKNIQYF. The CDR3 nucleotides read TGTGCCAGCTCACCCAGGGGTTTAGCCAAAAACATTCAGTACTTC.